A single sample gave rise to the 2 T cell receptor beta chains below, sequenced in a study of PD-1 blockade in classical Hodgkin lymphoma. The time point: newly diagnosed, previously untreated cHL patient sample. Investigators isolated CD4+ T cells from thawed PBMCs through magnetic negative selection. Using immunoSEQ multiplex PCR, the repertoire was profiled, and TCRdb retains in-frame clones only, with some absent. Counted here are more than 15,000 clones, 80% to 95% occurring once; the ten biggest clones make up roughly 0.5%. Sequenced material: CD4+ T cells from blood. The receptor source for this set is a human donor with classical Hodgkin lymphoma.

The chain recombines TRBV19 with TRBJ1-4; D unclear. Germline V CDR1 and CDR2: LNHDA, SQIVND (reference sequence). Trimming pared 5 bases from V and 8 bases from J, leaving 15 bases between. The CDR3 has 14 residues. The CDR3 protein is CASSALALGEKLFF. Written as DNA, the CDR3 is TGTGCCAGTAGTGCGTTAGCCCTGGGAGAAAAACTGTTTTTT.

CDR3 in DNA: TGCAGCGTTCAAAGGACCGGACAGGGAGGTGAAAAACTGTTTTTT. Its protein product is CSVQRTGQGGEKLFF. The rearrangement links TRBV29-1 to TRBJ1-4; 8 bases match TRBD1. The V segment lost 5 bases and the J segment 7 bases; nucleotides outside the gene matches: 12. This CDR3 is built from 15 residues. Germline CDR1 and CDR2: SQVTM and ANQGSEA.